The sample holds a few counts of the clone carrying this T cell receptor (beta chain). Its antigen is not known. The V gene end was trimmed by 4 bases and the J gene end by 7 bases; junction bases not matched to a gene: 8. CDR1 is SGHDT, CDR2 YYEEEE, per germline. CDR3 length: 15 residues. The table came from immunoSEQ multiplex PCR; TCRdb's copy has only in-frame clones and leaves some out. This table holds about 270,000 clones, about 72% found once. The sample comes from a study of cytotoxic CD8 clonotypes in ibrutinib-treated CLL. Study-wide results and caveats: Clonality was higher at ibrutinib response and returned toward baseline at progression.

The TCR comes from a human donor with chronic lymphocytic leukemia. The rearrangement links TRBV5-6 to TRBJ1-5; 10 bases are a match to TRBD1. The specimen was PBMCs, collected at disease progression, from a patient treated with ibrutinib. The DNA for the CDR3 is TGTGCCAGCAGCATGAGGTGGGACAGGGGCCAGCCCCAGCATTTT. The encoded protein is CASSMRWDRGQPQHF.